This TCR beta chain was sequenced during a study of human T cells and chemical hapten exposure. Study-wide results and caveats: Donors had alopecia, so their immune response may differ from healthy people's. Counts of expanded TCRs (at PT1) showed a positive correlation with patch test score.

One entry per CDR3 protein results from TCRdb running MiXCR on the RACE reads. The sample consists of about 340,000 distinct CDR3 sequences, 5.5% to 8% of them appearing once. About this clonotype: What it recognizes is unknown.

The time point: patch test 1, 2 weeks after DPC sensitization. Treatment noted: therapeutic diphenylcyclopropenone sensitization with weekly scalp DPC. The starting material, unfractionated whole blood, was used for total RNA extraction. The receptor was derived from a woman in her late teens or twenties with alopecia areata. Some clones in this sample may be carry-over from other donors' samples. This specimen consisted of whole blood, obtained in connection with sensitization to the hapten diphenylcyclopropenone (DPC).

The CDR3 protein is CASSRPGRRPIYGYTF. For the CDR3, the DNA is TGCGCCAGCAGCCGCCCAGGACGGAGGCCCATATATGGCTACACCTTC. This chain connects TRBV4-1 to TRBJ1-2; D remains unclear. Germline V gene lookup returns CDR1 MGHRA and CDR2 YSYEKL. V lost 4 bases and J lost 5, with 20 bases in between. The CDR3 is made up of 16 amino acids.